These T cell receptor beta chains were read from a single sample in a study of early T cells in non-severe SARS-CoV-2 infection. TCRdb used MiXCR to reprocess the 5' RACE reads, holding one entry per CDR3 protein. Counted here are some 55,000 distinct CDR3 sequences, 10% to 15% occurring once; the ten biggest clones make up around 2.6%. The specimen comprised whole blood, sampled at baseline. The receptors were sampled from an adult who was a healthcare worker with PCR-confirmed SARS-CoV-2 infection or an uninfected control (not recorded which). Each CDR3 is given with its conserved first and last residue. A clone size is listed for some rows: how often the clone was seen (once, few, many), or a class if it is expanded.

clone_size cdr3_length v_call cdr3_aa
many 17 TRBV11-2 CASSPWGRVAGANVLTF
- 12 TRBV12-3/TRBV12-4 CASSLGGNEQFF
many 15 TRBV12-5 CASGLPGREDNEQFF
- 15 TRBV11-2 CASSFYRDSTYEQYF
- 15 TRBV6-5 CASSYSRFPGNEQFF
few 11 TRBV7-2 CASSFPGELFF
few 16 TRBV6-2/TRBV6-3 CASSPLGGGAVNTQYF
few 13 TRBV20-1 CSAGGTSGPLGFF
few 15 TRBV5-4 CASSHRDRGTYEQYF
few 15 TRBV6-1 CASSERGPGGYEQYF
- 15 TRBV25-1 CASSSDGITTYEQYF
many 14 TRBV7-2 CASSLVYSTDTQYF
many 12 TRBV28 CASRSSTDTQYF
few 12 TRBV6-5 CASSYGNSPLHF
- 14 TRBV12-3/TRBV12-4 CASSLSQGANIQYF
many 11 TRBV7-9 CASSQGDEQYF
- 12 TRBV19 CASMGGSSGQYF
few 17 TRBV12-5 CASGLVRDGEGPETQYF
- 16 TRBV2 CASSEARDYRAREQYF
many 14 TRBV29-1 CSGLAGVIEDTQYF
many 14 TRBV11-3 CASSFRRGAYEQYF
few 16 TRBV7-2 CASSFPPGRSTDTQYF
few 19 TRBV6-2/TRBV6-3 CATRKMASGRNHSYNEQFF
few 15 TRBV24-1 CATKELAGEGETQYF
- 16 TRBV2 CASSDGTGVAKNIQYF
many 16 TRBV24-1 CATSGASAGGSNEQFF
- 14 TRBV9 CASSVGTSGYEQYF
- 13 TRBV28 CASRGTGRTEAFF
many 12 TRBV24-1 CATKTGHNEQFF
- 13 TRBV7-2 CASSLAKADLLHF
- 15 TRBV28 CASSTPGTGGRGAFF
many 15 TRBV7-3 CASSDTGRPTYEQYF
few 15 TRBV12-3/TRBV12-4 CASSFHRAVADTQYF
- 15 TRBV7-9 CASSLVGTDYNEQFF
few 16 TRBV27 CASGMGQSFSGNTIYF
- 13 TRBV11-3 CASSPSGANVLTF
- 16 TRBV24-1 CATSDLPWGYLGEQFF
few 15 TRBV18 CASSPRSSATGELFF
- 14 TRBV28 CASARPPGDTEAFF
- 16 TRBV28 CASTLRTGGLNTEAFF
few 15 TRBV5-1 CASSLELAGHNEQFF
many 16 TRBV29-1 CSVEDLTSGTRDTQYF
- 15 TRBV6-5 CASSYRQGRNQPQHF
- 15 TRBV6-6 CASSSSQDLSQPQHF
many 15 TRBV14 CASSQGLAGFYEQYF
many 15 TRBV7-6 CASSSEAGGPETQYF
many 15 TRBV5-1 CASSLERGSGNTIYF
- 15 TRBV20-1 CSAIGGQGGKYIQYF